One sample yielded the 32 T cell receptor beta chains listed below, sequenced in a study of Ad26.COV2.S vaccination and SARS-CoV-2 variants. Some clones are missing from TCRdb's copy, which holds only in-frame ones; the method was immunoSEQ multiplex PCR. Of roughly 400,000 clones in the sample, roughly 88% were seen once. Treatment given: some 19 received Ad26.COV2.S at low or high dose, single or two shots; roughly five received placebo; per-sample allocation not given. Sampling took place 63 days after the first vaccine or placebo injection. The sequenced sample was peripheral blood, obtained in a trial of Ad26.COV2.S vaccine versus placebo. All receptors come from a person between 18 and 59 years old who received the Ad26.COV2.S COVID-19 vaccine or a placebo.

This clone occurred a few times. This sequence joins TRBV6-5 and TRBJ1-1; unclear D gene. Trimming took off 8 bases at V and 8 bases at J, with 15 bases between the two ends. CDR3 size: 12 residues. Germline V gene lookup returns CDR1 MNHEY and CDR2 SVGAGI. The CDR3 sequence: CASGDTGREAFF. DNA for the CDR3: TGTGCCAGCGGCGACACCGGGCGGGAAGCTTTCTTT.

The genes are TRBV4-2 and TRBJ2-7, with D perhaps TRBD1 (6 bases). The CDR3 loop spans 14 amino acids. CDR1 is LGHNA, CDR2 YNFKEQ, per germline. V was clipped by 2 bases and J by 1 base, with 9 bases between them. CDR3 bases: TGTGCCAGCAGCCAAATGAGGGGGTCCTACGAGCAGTACTTC. Translated: CASSQMRGSYEQYF.

The J gene is TRBJ2-1, the V gene TRBV5-4; 12 bases match TRBD2. Germline CDR1 and CDR2: SGHNT and YYREEE (reference sequence). The CDR3 is 17 amino acids. V shed 2 bases and J 6 bases; nucleotides not matched to a gene: 9. In DNA form, the CDR3 reads TGTGCCAGCAGCTTAGGGCTAGCGGGAGGGCCGGGCAATGAGCAGTTCTTC. Encoded protein: CASSLGLAGGPGNEQFF.

The gene calls are TRBV9 and TRBJ2-7; D not certain. The V end was cut by 0 bases, the J end by 3 bases, with 13 bases between. CDR1 and CDR2 (germline): SGDLS, YYNGEE. The CDR3 consists of 15 residues. The CDR3 region is CASSVVLSTHYEQYF. CDR3 nucleotide sequence: TGTGCCAGCAGCGTAGTACTCTCTACACACTACGAGCAGTACTTC.

This clone has a handful of counts. This rearrangement joins TRBV5-4 to TRBJ1-1; D gene unclear. Germline V gives CDR1 SGHNT, CDR2 YYREEE (reference sequence). This CDR3 comprises 14 residues. Trimming took off 4 bases at V and 4 bases at J, with 14 bases between the two ends. This CDR3 reads CASSGEGPGTEAFF. The DNA of the CDR3 is TGTGCCAGCAGCGGGGAGGGCCCGGGCACTGAAGCTTTCTTT.

This clone was observed a single time. This chain connects TRBV7-9 to TRBJ2-3, with D perhaps matching TRBD2 (6 bases). There are 15 residues in the CDR3. The germline V gene has CDR1 SEHNR and CDR2 FQNEAQ (reference sequence). The germline V and J ends were trimmed by 4 bases and 3 bases, with 14 bases remaining between them. This CDR3 reads CASSYGGAGTDTQYF. The CDR3 coding sequence is TGTGCCAGCAGCTACGGGGGTGCGGGGACAGATACGCAGTATTTT.

The CDR3 sequence: CASSIFGESYEQYF. CDR3 coding DNA: TGTGCCAGCAGCATCTTTGGGGAGAGCTACGAGCAGTACTTC. V and J are TRBV6-2 or TRBV6-3 and TRBJ2-7, with D perhaps TRBD2 (5 bases). Germline V gene sequence: CDR1 MNHEY, CDR2 SVGEGT. The V gene lost 6 bases and the J gene lost 3 bases, with 15 bases spanning the gap. The CDR3 is made up of 14 amino acids.

The chain combines TRBV4-2 with TRBJ2-6; TRBD2 might be the D (5 bases). Germline loops: CDR1 LGHNA, CDR2 YNFKEQ. This CDR3 comprises 18 residues. V lost 0 bases to trimming and J lost 0 bases, with 12 bases between them. Here the CDR3 reads CASSQDSTRVSGANVLTF. CDR3 nucleotides: TGTGCCAGCAGCCAAGATTCCACTAGAGTCTCTGGGGCCAACGTCCTGACTTTC.

The V call is TRBV12-3 or TRBV12-4, the J call TRBJ2-1, with D perhaps matching TRBD1 (6 bases). Trimming took off 4 bases at V and 10 bases at J, with 14 bases between the two ends. This CDR3 has 13 amino acids. The CDR3 spells CASSYREKGEQFF. The CDR3 DNA follows: TGTGCCAGCAGTTACAGGGAGAAGGGCGAGCAGTTCTTC.

There are a few counts of this clone. The rearrangement uses TRBV19 and TRBJ1-5; TRBD1 matches 7 bases. J lost 3 bases, V lost 2 bases, and 4 bases had no gene match. This CDR3 has 15 residues. Germline V gives CDR1 LNHDA, CDR2 SQIVND (reference sequence). The CDR3 sequence is CASSIQDRDNQPQHF. CDR3 in DNA: TGTGCCAGTAGTATACAAGACAGGGACAATCAGCCCCAGCATTTT. Looking up the rest from reference TRBV19 and TRBJ1-5 gives the full variable domain: DGGITQSPKYLFRKEGQNVTLSCEQNLNHDAMYWYRQDPGQGLRLIYYSQIVNDFQKGDIAEGYSVSREKKESFPLTVTSAQKNPTAFYLCASSIQDRDNQPQHFGDGTRLSIL.

The chain recombines TRBV15 with TRBJ2-7; D is possibly TRBD2 (5 bases). The CDR3 contains 15 residues. Germline V gives CDR1 LNHNV, CDR2 YYDKDF (reference sequence). The V end lost 0 bases, the J end lost 4 bases, and 13 bases lay between the germline ends. The CDR3 bases are TGTGCCACCAGCAGAGATCGGGGTGTCCATTACGAGCAGTACTTC. This encodes CATSRDRGVHYEQYF.

This clone was seen only once. This chain links TRBV27 with TRBJ2-7, with TRBD1 as a possible D gene (6 bases). V lost 5 bases and J lost 12, with 20 bases in between. Germline CDR1 is MNHEY and CDR2 is SMNVEV (reference sequence). The length of the CDR3 is 13 residues. In nucleotides, the CDR3 is TGTGCCAGCAGTCCGGACAGCTCCGGGACGTCGTACTTC. Its translation is CASSPDSSGTSYF.

The chain recombines TRBV4-3 with TRBJ2-7; a possible D gene is TRBD2 (6 bases). Per the germline V gene, CDR1 is LGHNA and CDR2 is YSLEER. With 1 base removed from V and 7 bases from J, the gap between germline ends came to 14 bases. This CDR3 has 14 residues. CDR3 sequence: CASSQGVAGWEQYF. CDR3 sequence (DNA): TGCGCCAGCAGCCAAGGGGTGGCGGGGTGGGAGCAGTACTTC.

The V and J genes are TRBV13 and TRBJ2-7; D unclear. CDR3 length: 14 amino acids. In germline, CDR1 is PRHDT, CDR2 FYEKMQ (reference sequence). V lost 0 bases and J 5 bases, leaving 11 bases between the germline ends. In nucleotides, the CDR3 is TGTGCCAGCAGCTTAGGTGGGAAGGGCGACGAGCAGTACTTC. Amino acids: CASSLGGKGDEQYF.

This rearrangement joins TRBV9 to TRBJ2-3; 11 nucleotides agree with TRBD2. The CDR3 is 17 residues long. Germline V lookup: CDR1 SGDLS, CDR2 YYNGEE. J gave up 4 bases and V 3 bases, and 10 bases lay outside the gene matches. The CDR3 is CASSATLSGRASDTQYF. For the CDR3, the DNA is TGTGCCAGCAGCGCAACGCTTAGCGGGAGGGCGTCAGATACGCAGTATTTT.

The genes are TRBV5-4 and TRBJ2-7; D is possibly TRBD2 (6 bases). V lost 4 bases and J 0 bases, leaving 11 bases between the germline ends. Germline CDR1 reads SGHNT; CDR2 reads YYREEE (reference sequence). This CDR3 is built from 14 residues. The CDR3 here is CASSPGGASYEQYF. The CDR3 region has the DNA TGTGCCAGCAGCCCCGGCGGGGCCTCCTACGAGCAGTACTTC.

The chain is built from TRBV6-1 and TRBJ2-3; no definite D call. Germline V gives CDR1 MNHNS, CDR2 SASEGT. With 2 bases removed from V and 0 bases from J, the gap between germline ends came to 12 bases. The CDR3 runs 16 residues. The CDR3 protein is CASSEISHLSTDTQYF. CDR3 DNA: TGTGCCAGCAGTGAAATCAGCCACCTTAGCACAGATACGCAGTATTTT.

V and J are TRBV9 and TRBJ2-3; weak D call: TRBD1 (6 bases). Per germline, CDR1 SGDLS and CDR2 YYNGEE. CDR3 size: 14 residues. V was pared by 7 bases and J by 3 bases, with 15 bases between. CDR3: CASADSRRTDTQYF. The DNA of the CDR3 is TGTGCCAGCGCGGACAGCCGAAGGACAGATACGCAGTATTTT.

The rearrangement uses TRBV6-5 and TRBJ2-7; D ambiguous. In germline, CDR1 is MNHEY, CDR2 SVGAGI. Trimming left V 0 bases short and J 0 bases short, with 6 bases between. The CDR3 covers 14 residues. The CDR3 region is CASSYSRISYEQYF. The CDR3 DNA reads TGTGCCAGCAGTTACTCGCGTATCTCCTACGAGCAGTACTTC.

The J gene is TRBJ2-5, the V gene TRBV6-1; TRBD2 agrees at 7 bases. CDR3 size: 16 residues. Trimming cost V 4 bases and J 2 bases; bases outside gene matches: 10. CDR1 is MNHNS, CDR2 SASEGT, per germline. The CDR3 region has the DNA TGTGCCAGCAGTGTGCGGACTAGTAGACTACAAGAGACCCAGTACTTC. This codes for CASSVRTSRLQETQYF.

At least ten counts were recorded for this clone. The V and J genes are TRBV3-1 (or the pseudogene TRBV3-2) and TRBJ2-2; D possibly corresponds to TRBD1 (6 bases). CDR3 length: 16 residues. V shed 4 bases and J shed 3 bases, with 15 bases lying between them. The germline gives CDR1 LGHDT, CDR2 YNNKEL (reference sequence). The CDR3 protein is CASSPLHTGYTGELFF. The CDR3 nucleotides are TGTGCCAGCAGCCCGCTACACACAGGGTACACCGGGGAGCTGTTTTTT.

The rearrangement joins TRBV13 to TRBJ2-1; D is unresolved. The germline V and J ends were trimmed by 0 bases and 10 bases, with 10 bases remaining between them. CDR3 length: 13 residues. Germline-derived CDR1 and CDR2 are PRHDT and FYEKMQ (reference sequence). The CDR3 bases are TGTGCCAGCAGCTTAGGCCGACTTGGGGAGCAGTTCTTC. It encodes CASSLGRLGEQFF.

The chain has TRBV7-9 and TRBJ2-7; 7 nucleotides match TRBD2. The CDR3 extends over 12 amino acids. J gave up 6 bases and V 5 bases, and 4 bases lay outside the gene matches. Per germline, CDR1 SEHNR and CDR2 FQNEAQ (reference sequence). The DNA for the CDR3 is TGTGCCAGCAGCCTCCGACTAGCCGAGCAGTACTTC. Encoded protein: CASSLRLAEQYF.

The chain has TRBV4-1 and TRBJ2-2; TRBD1 matches 7 bases. The CDR3 is 13 residues long. With V trimmed by 4 bases and J by 4 bases, 0 bases remained unmatched. Germline assignment: CDR1 MGHRA and CDR2 YSYEKL. CDR3: CASSRDSTGELFF. The CDR3 DNA sequence: TGCGCCAGCAGCCGGGACAGCACCGGGGAGCTGTTTTTT.

This clone turned up a few times. The CDR3 DNA sequence: TGTGCCAGCAGCTCAAGGACTAGGGGGGAGACCCAGTACTTC. It is translated as CASSSRTRGETQYF. The V gene is TRBV11-2, the J gene TRBJ2-5, with D perhaps TRBD2 (7 bases). Germline V lookup: CDR1 SGHAT, CDR2 FQNNGV. The CDR3 spans 14 residues. V was trimmed by 4 bases and J by 5 bases, leaving 14 bases between them.

The chain joins TRBV10-3 to TRBJ2-5, with 9 nucleotides matching TRBD2. The V segment lost 6 bases and the J segment 2 bases; nucleotides outside the gene matches: 10. The CDR3 spans 16 residues. Germline V gives CDR1 ENHRY, CDR2 SYGVKD. CDR3 protein: CAIRPRLAGGQETQYF. CDR3 nucleotide sequence: TGTGCCATCAGGCCCAGACTGGCGGGAGGGCAAGAGACCCAGTACTTC.

The chain links TRBV10-3 to TRBJ2-1; a weak D match, TRBD1 (6 bases). CDR1 ENHRY and CDR2 SYGVKD come from the germline V gene. V shed 7 bases and J shed 9 bases, with 19 bases lying between them. This CDR3 region has 14 residues. The CDR3 region is CAIKSGAGPGEQFF. Here the CDR3 DNA reads TGTGCCATCAAGTCAGGGGCCGGACCGGGTGAGCAGTTCTTC.

The V and J genes are TRBV6-5 and TRBJ1-6; the D gene is possibly TRBD1 (5 bases). V was cut by 5 bases and J by 9 bases, with 14 bases left in between. The germline CDR1 and CDR2 sequences are MNHEY and SVGAGI. CDR3 length: 14 amino acids. DNA for the CDR3: TGTGCCAGCAGTAGCCCCGGCGGGGGTTCACCCCTCCACTTT. It is translated as CASSSPGGGSPLHF.

The chain couples TRBV7-9 to TRBJ1-5, with D possibly being TRBD1 (5 bases). The length of the CDR3 is 15 residues. Germline-derived CDR1 and CDR2 are SEHNR and FQNEAQ (reference sequence). V lost 11 bases and J lost 5, with 22 bases in between. The CDR3 DNA sequence: TGTGCCTCCGCCCCCTGGGAACAGGCGGATCAGCCCCAGCATTTT. Encoded protein: CASAPWEQADQPQHF.

The V gene is TRBV12-3 or TRBV12-4, the J gene TRBJ1-1; D ambiguous. The length of the CDR3 is 13 residues. V was pared by 7 bases and J by 3 bases, with 12 bases between. The CDR3 region has the DNA TGTGCCAGCACCCCCCGGGGATACACTGAAGCTTTCTTT. Translating it yields CASTPRGYTEAFF.

The chain carries TRBV6-5 and TRBJ1-6; D ambiguous. Trimming left V 4 bases short and J 3 bases short, with 10 bases between. This CDR3 has 15 residues. In germline, CDR1 is MNHEY, CDR2 SVGAGI. Written as DNA, the CDR3 is TGTGCCAGCAGTTCTCCGGGGAGCTATAATTCACCCCTCCACTTT. This translates into CASSSPGSYNSPLHF.

This chain's CDR3 is CASSLGRSGLAGPSGTYEQYF. For the CDR3, the DNA is TGTGCCAGCAGCTTAGGAAGGTCGGGACTAGCGGGTCCTTCGGGCACCTACGAGCAGTACTTC. V usage is TRBV13 and J usage is TRBJ2-7; 12 nucleotides match TRBD2. CDR1 and CDR2 (germline): PRHDT, FYEKMQ (reference sequence). This CDR3 has 21 residues. With 0 bases clipped from V and 2 bases from J, the junction kept 17 bases outside the gene matches.